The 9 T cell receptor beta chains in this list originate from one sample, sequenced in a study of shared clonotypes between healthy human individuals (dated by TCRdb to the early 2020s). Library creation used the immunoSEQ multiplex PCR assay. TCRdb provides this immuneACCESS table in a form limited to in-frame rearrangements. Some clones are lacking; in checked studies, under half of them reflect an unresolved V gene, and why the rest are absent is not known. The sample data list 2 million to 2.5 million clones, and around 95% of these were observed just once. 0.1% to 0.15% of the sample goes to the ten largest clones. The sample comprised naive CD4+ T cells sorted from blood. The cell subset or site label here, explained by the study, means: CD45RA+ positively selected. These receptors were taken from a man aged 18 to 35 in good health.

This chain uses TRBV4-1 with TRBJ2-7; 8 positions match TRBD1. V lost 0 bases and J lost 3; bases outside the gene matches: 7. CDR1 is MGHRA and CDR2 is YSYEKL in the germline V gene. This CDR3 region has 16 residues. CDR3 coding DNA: TGCGCCAGCAGCCAAGAACGGAGGACAGGGAACTACGAGCAGTACTTC. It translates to CASSQERRTGNYEQYF.

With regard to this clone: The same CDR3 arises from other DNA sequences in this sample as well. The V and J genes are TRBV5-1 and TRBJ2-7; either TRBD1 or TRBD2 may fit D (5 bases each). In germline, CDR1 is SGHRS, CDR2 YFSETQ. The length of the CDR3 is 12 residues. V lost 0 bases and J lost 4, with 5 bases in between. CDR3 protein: CASSLGGYEQYF. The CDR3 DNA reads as TGCGCCAGCAGCTTGGGGGGGTACGAGCAGTACTTC.

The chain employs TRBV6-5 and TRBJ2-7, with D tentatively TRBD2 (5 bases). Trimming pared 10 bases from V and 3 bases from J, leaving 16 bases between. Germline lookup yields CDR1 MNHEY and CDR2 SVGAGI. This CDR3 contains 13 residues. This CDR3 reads CATNNAGLYEQYF. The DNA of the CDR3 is TGTGCCACTAACAACGCGGGCCTCTACGAGCAGTACTTC.

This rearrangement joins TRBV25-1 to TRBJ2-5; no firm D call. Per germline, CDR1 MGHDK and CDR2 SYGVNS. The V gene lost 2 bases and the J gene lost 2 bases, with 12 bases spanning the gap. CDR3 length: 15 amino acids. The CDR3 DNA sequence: TGTGCCAGCAGTGAACCCGCTAGGGCTCAAGAGACCCAGTACTTC. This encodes CASSEPARAQETQYF. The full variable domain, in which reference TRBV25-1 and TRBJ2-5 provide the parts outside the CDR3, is EADIYQTPRYLVIGTGKKITLECSQTMGHDKMYWYQQDPGMELHLIHYSYGVNSTEKGDLSSESTVSRIRTEHFPLTLESARPSHTSQYLCASSEPARAQETQYFGPGTRLLVL.

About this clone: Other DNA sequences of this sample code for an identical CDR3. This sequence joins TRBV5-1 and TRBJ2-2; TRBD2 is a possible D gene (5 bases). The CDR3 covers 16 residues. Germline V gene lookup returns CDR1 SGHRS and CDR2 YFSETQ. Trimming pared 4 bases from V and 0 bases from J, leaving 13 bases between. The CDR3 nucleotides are TGCGCCAGCAGCCCATTTAGCGCTACGAACACCGGGGAGCTGTTTTTT. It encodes CASSPFSATNTGELFF.

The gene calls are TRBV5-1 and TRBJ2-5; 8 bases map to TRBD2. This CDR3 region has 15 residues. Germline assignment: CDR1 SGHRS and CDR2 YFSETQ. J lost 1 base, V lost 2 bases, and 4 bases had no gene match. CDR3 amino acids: CASSFRAGAQETQYF. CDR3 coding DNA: TGCGCCAGCAGCTTCCGAGCGGGGGCCCAAGAGACCCAGTACTTC.

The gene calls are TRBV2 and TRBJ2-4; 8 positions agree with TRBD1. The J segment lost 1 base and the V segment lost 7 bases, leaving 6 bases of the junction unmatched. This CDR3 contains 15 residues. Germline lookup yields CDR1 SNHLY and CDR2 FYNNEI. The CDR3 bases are TGTGCCAGCAACCCTTGGACAGGGGCCAAAAACATTCAGTACTTC. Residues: CASNPWTGAKNIQYF.

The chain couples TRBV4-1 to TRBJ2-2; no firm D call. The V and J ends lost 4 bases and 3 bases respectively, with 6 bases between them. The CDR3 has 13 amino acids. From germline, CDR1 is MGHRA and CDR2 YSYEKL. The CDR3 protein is CASSLQYTGELFF. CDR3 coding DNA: TGCGCCAGCAGCCTTCAGTACACCGGGGAGCTGTTTTTT.

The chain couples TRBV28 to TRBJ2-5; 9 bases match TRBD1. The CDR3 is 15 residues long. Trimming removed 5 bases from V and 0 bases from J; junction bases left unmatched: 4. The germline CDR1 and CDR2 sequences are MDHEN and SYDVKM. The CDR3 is CASSATGGYQETQYF. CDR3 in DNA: TGTGCCAGCAGTGCGACAGGGGGGTACCAAGAGACCCAGTACTTC.